What follows is one T cell receptor beta chain and its context. The antigen is not known. CDR3 length equals 15 residues. The V segment lost 6 bases and the J segment 0 bases; nucleotides outside the gene matches: 5. The germline gives CDR1 SGHRS, CDR2 YFSETQ. The data were obtained in a study of cytomegalovirus exposure and HLA in healthy donors. Researchers ran the PCR with 60 Vbeta and 13 Jbeta primers. The assay was immunoSEQ multiplex PCR, and TCRdb's table has in-frame clones only and misses some. The profile covers about 210,000 clones, with roughly 85% appearing a single time and 1.5% to 2% taken by the ten largest. Study-wide points: TCR beta chains numbering more than 150 were designated cytomegalovirus-associated. A missense variant in DCLRE1C was later tied to TCR beta V- and J-gene trimming.

The source of this sequence is a male donor in good health and CMV-seronegative. The material sequenced was PBMCs. The chain has TRBV5-1 and TRBJ2-7, with TRBD2 matching over 11 bases. The CDR3 nucleotides read TGCGCCAGCACGGCTGGACTAGCGGGCTCCTACGAGCAGTACTTC. As protein: CASTAGLAGSYEQYF. Complete variable domain (other parts from reference TRBV5-1 and TRBJ2-7): KAGVTQTPRYLIKTRGQQVTLSCSPISGHRSVSWYQQTPGQGLQFLFEYFSETQRNKGNFPGRFSGRQFSNSRSEMNVSTLELGDSALYLCASTAGLAGSYEQYFGPGTRLTVT.